This TCR beta chain stems from a study of blood T cell repertoires in COVID-19 (dated by TCRdb to about 2020). Regarding the research as a whole: Collaborator samples came from the United States, Italy and Spain and covered acute and convalescent phases of COVID-19. The prospective study material was composed of cDNA or gDNA derived from T cells, B-cell-depleted T cells, or PBMCs. The dataset comprised deeply sampled blood TCRbeta repertoires from subjects exposed to, actively infected with, or recovered from COVID-19. A freely available public database, intended as a resource for researchers studying the immune response to SARS-CoV-2, is where the repertoires were released. Samples came from the ongoing ImmuneRACE study (first 160 participants) plus 1,254 subjects from 6 global collaborators. The sample metadata nearly always contained a de-identified subject ID, COVID-19 status, age in years and sex. Where HLA class I and class II types were available, the types were taken from metadata supplied by the sample provider, not from assay-based typing.

The immunoSEQ Assay, a bias-controlled multiplex PCR, was used to amplify TCRbeta CDR3 regions from genomic DNA. On the authors' methods: Within the assay, amplification of reference gene primers was used to estimate how many nucleated cells each sample contained. To quantify the absolute abundance of each unique TCRbeta CDR3 rearrangement, sequence reads were collapsed and filtered. For each sample, productive Simpson clonality was calculated by taking the square root of Simpson's diversity index across productive rearrangements. The clones in this table, taken by TCRdb from immuneACCESS, are in-frame only. Not every clone is retained; where verified, under half of the shortfall comes from an unresolved V gene, and the cause of the rest is unknown. V and J calls and clone size follow that table, whereas D and trimming were derived from the DNA. The sample includes fewer than 300,000 clones, with around 83% observed a single time. The ten largest clonotypes hold approximately 5.4% of the sample.

V is reduced by 0 bases and J by 6 bases, leaving a spacing of 10 bases between them. The CDR3 runs 15 residues from the cysteine to the phenylalanine. Left in the record is the CDR3 DNA by itself, 45 bases read in frame from the first base. The germline V gene encodes CDR1 SGDLS and CDR2 YYNGEE. What the work shows at the level of the full study, not this receptor alone: Clinical and demographic metadata were provided uncurated, with the amount varying by source and participant.

Note on this clone: Its target antigen remains unknown. Base quality data are lacking; no much larger clone is found one base away.

The collaborating institutions used their own protocols to collect whole blood in K2EDTA tubes. For TCRbeta analysis, collaborators shipped samples in one of three forms: frozen whole blood, isolated PBMCs, or DNA extracted from either of those sample types. What was sequenced was peripheral blood. The clonotype comes from an elderly man with acute or convalescent COVID-19. The rearrangement combines TRBV9 with TRBJ1-6; no D gene can be assigned with confidence. The nucleotide sequence is given as TGTGCCAGCAGCGTAGTCGGTCAAATTAATTCACCCCTCCACTTT. Protein translation: CASSVVGQINSPLHF.